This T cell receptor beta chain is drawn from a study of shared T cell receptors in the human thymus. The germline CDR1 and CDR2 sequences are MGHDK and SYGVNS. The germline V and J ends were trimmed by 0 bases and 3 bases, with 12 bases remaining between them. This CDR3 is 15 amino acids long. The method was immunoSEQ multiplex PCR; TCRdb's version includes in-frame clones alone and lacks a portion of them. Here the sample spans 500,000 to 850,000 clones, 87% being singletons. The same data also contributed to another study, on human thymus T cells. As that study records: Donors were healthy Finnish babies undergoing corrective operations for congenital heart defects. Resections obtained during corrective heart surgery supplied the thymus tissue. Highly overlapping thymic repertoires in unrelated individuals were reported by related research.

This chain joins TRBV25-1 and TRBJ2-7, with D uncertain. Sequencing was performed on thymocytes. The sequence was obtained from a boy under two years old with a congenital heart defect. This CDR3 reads CASSEYFVPSYEQYF. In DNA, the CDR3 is TGTGCCAGCAGTGAATATTTTGTCCCGAGCTACGAGCAGTACTTC.